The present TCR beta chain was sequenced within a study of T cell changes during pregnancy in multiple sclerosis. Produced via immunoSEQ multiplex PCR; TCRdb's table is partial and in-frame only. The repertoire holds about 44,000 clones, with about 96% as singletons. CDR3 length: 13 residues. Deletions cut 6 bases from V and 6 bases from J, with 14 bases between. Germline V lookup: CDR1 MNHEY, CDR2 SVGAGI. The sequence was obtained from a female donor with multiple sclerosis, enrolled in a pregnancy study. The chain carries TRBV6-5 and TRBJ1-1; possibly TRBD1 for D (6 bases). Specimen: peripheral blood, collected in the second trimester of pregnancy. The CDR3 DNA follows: TGTGCCAGCAGGGCCCGACAGGCCGCTGAAGCTTTCTTT. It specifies CASRARQAAEAFF.